This T cell receptor beta chain was observed in a study of beta chain features in type 1 diabetes. A single heparinised draw of around 0.11 L on average was taken per donor. In all sorted populations, purity surpassed 95%. Trimming removed 6 bases from V and 0 bases from J, with 14 bases in between. CDR3 length: 14 residues. Germline V gene data show CDR1 as SQVTM and CDR2 as ANQGSEA. Notes on the study in general: Shortening that was moderate but significant affected the TCRB CDR3s of Type 1 diabetes patients in all four CD4+ subsets. Any HLA type influence on TCRB rearrangement was left unresolved here.

The isolated RNA, all of it, was reverse transcribed, so expressed TCRB transcripts were what got sequenced. Sequencing used immunoSEQ multiplex PCR; TCRdb keeps in-frame clones, though not all of them. The table shows some 150,000 clones, with approximately 9.1% occurring only once. For this clone: Its antigen is unknown.

This clonotype was obtained from a woman in her 30s with type 1 diabetes. The chain recombines TRBV29-1 with TRBJ1-1; D is unclear. The sequencing sample was made of central memory CD4+ T cells from blood. In nucleotides, the CDR3 is TGCAGCGTCCGAGGCTTATTTATGAACACTGAAGCTTTCTTT. Translation gives CSVRGLFMNTEAFF.